The present TCR beta chain was sequenced within a study of CD8 T cells in cerebrospinal fluid in Alzheimer's disease (TCRdb year 2020). Regarding the study in general: CSF T cell clonal expansion was assessed with two single-cell approaches: plate-based nested PCR sequencing and droplet-based sequencing. The study examined whether cerebrospinal fluid from healthy elderly individuals and from patients with neurodegenerative disease contained clonally expanded T cells. In the droplet-based CSF analysis comparing patients with controls, 10 or so healthy controls (roughly 11,000 cells) and 10 or so patients with MCI or Alzheimer's disease (about 10,000 cells) were included. The CSF gene-expression analysis, which included patients with Parkinson's disease, covered a total of 20 to 25 samples. Summary of the overall study and its limitations: In patients with MCI or Alzheimer's disease, the biggest CSF clone accounted for a larger percentage of TCRs than in controls. In pooled data, a highly expanded clone (at least 3% of TCRs) was found in 1 of 10 healthy subjects versus 4 of 6 Alzheimer's patients. Only samples with detectable clones (roughly eleven healthy, 5 MCI, 5 AD, 6 PD) were included in the overall clonality comparison. The EBV-specific clones were neither the most highly expanded clones nor enriched among patients. The authors cautioned that detecting EBV-specific TCRs in CSF does not establish a causal link between EBV and Alzheimer's disease.

The receptor library was made with 10x single-cell sequencing. Profiling of CSF cells was done with 10X Genomics single-cell V(D)J and 5' gene-expression libraries. An Illumina NextSeq550 was used to sequence the CSF single-cell TCR libraries. The original methods were these. V(D)J reads were aligned to the vdj-GRCh38 alts ensemble 2.0.0 reference and processed with the Cell Ranger vdj pipeline. Cell barcodes sharing the same set of productive CDR3 nucleotide sequences were defined as clonotypes. To link clonality with transcriptional profiles, clonotype information was incorporated into Seurat v3.0 gene-expression metadata. Any CSF cell with more than 1,800 genes, more than 7,500 UMIs or more than 10% mitochondrial reads was excluded. To identify TCRs with known antigen specificity, CDR3-beta sequences were compared against VDJdb. The network analysis of clone sharing was performed with the R package qgraph and was limited to TCRs that had complete alpha and beta chains. TCRdb reprocessed the reads; each CDR3 protein sequence makes one entry, and DNA is unavailable. It is TCRdb's table, rather than the study itself, that gives the V and J calls and clone size. This sample's table lists more than 650 distinct CDR3 sequences. Clones ranked in the top ten supply approximately 21% of the sample.

No count is recorded, yet this clonotype rates as medium-sized (0.01 to 0.1%) from its frequency. Its antigen target is currently unknown. Acute infectious disease was absent in all participants, and all participants were in good physical condition. For droplet-based sequencing, live CSF cells were sorted with a live/dead marker. To pellet immune cells, CSF obtained by lumbar puncture was centrifuged at 300g. Each CSF sample was checked for red blood cells, and any sample showing blood contamination was excluded. CSF cells were cryopreserved in freezing medium, frozen overnight at -80 °C, and then stored in liquid nitrogen. CSF samples were stored for less than seven months before analysis. The germline V gene (reference sequence) provides CDR1 SGHAT and CDR2 FQDESV. The CDR3 contains 14 residues, cysteine and phenylalanine counted. DNA is not on record.

The sequence was obtained from a human donor in good health. Sequenced: cerebrospinal fluid. The rearranged chain carries TRBV11-1 and TRBJ2-1; TCRdb's D gene call, TRBD1, goes unchecked for lack of DNA. The CDR3 reads CASSTPTETNEQFF.